By its share, the clone carrying this T cell receptor (beta chain) is large. Antigen specificity is unknown. TCRdb redid the calling of the reads with MiXCR, one entry per CDR3 protein. The sample yields some 2,500 distinct CDR3 sequences, around 17% seen once. This entry comes from a study of liver allograft versus peripheral blood T cells. In the study overall: Within transplanted livers, the T cell receptor repertoires were examined and compared against the repertoires present in the peripheral blood of liver transplant recipients. Whole-study findings and limits: Intragraft T cell receptor repertoires of liver allografts were reported to differ from peripheral blood repertoires.

Trimming removed 4 bases from V and 8 bases from J; junction bases left unmatched: 10. The CDR3 contains 14 residues. Germline assignment: CDR1 MNHEY and CDR2 SVGAGI. The TCR sequence derives from a human patient who had a liver transplant. Some T cells may possibly be graft donor cells. This chain joins TRBV6-5 and TRBJ1-2, with 7 bases that match TRBD1. CDR3 sequence (DNA): TGTGCCAGCAGTTCGCAAGGGGGCGCGGACGGCTACACCTTC. Amino acid sequence: CASSSQGGADGYTF.